The rows below give T cell receptor beta chains drawn from one sample of a study of blood T cell repertoires in COVID-19. Assay: immunoSEQ multiplex PCR; the TCRdb copy retains only in-frame clones and omits some. The sample lists 300,000 to 400,000 clones, about 93% occurring once. The sample comprised peripheral blood. The receptors come from a woman aged 18 to 35 who had recovered from COVID-19. CDR3s include the opening cysteine and the closing phenylalanine or tryptophan. D genes are given only for firm matches. The size field is filled for only some rows; it gives once, few, many or a size class.

V gene	J gene	clone size	D gene	CDR3 protein	CDR3 DNA
TRBV7-2	TRBJ1-1	-	TRBD1	CASSDRQGATEAFF	TGTGCCAGCAGCGACCGACAGGGGGCCACTGAAGCTTTCTTT
TRBV6-2/TRBV6-3	TRBJ2-5	once	TRBD2	CASSSLAGGEVETQYF	TGTGCCAGCAGTTCATTAGCGGGAGGCGAGGTAGAGACCCAGTACTTC
TRBV23-1	TRBJ2-5	once	TRBD2	CASSRVWVTSGKETQYF	TGCGCCAGCAGTCGAGTATGGGTTACTAGCGGGAAAGAGACCCAGTACTTC
TRBV18	TRBJ1-4	-	TRBD1	CASSPGTGVNEKLFF	TGTGCCAGCTCACCTGGGACAGGGGTGAATGAAAAACTGTTTTTT
TRBV20-1	TRBJ2-1	few	TRBD2	CSASPPGRGINEQFF	TGCAGTGCTAGTCCCCCCGGGAGGGGAATTAATGAGCAGTTCTTC
TRBV7-6	TRBJ2-2	-	TRBD2	CASSLQLADNTGELFF	TGTGCCAGCAGCTTACAACTAGCGGATAACACCGGGGAGCTGTTTTTT
TRBV19	TRBJ1-5	few	-	CASRLGGASNQPQHF	TGTGCCAGTAGATTAGGGGGGGCTAGCAATCAGCCCCAGCATTTT
TRBV10-2	TRBJ2-3	-	-	CASSAVREDTQYF	TGCGCCAGCAGTGCGGTGAGGGAAGATACGCAGTATTTT
TRBV4-1	TRBJ2-5	-	TRBD2	CASSRRGLAGQETQYF	TGCGCCAGCAGCCGACGGGGACTAGCGGGACAAGAGACCCAGTACTTC
TRBV9	TRBJ1-6	-	TRBD1	CASSARDRVYSPLHF	TGTGCCAGCAGCGCCCGGGACAGGGTTTACTCACCCCTTCACTTT
TRBV5-1	TRBJ2-1	-	TRBD2	CASRPGTSGGQEQFF	TGCGCCAGCAGACCGGGGACTAGCGGGGGTCAGGAGCAGTTCTTC
TRBV7-9	TRBJ1-1	-	-	CASSYIARGKNTEAFF	TGTGCCAGCAGCTACATAGCACGGGGGAAGAACACTGAAGCTTTCTTT
TRBV11-3	TRBJ1-1	-	TRBD1	CASSPHPGQGSYTEAFF	TGTGCCAGCAGCCCACATCCGGGACAGGGGTCGTACACTGAAGCTTTCTTT
TRBV12-3/TRBV12-4	TRBJ2-3	-	TRBD1	CASSSQGADTQYF	TGTGCCAGCAGTTCGCAGGGGGCAGATACGCAGTATTTT
TRBV7-2	TRBJ2-5	once	TRBD2	CASSLDRPQLAGSRETQYF	TGTGCCAGCAGCTTAGACCGGCCTCAACTAGCGGGAAGTAGAGAGACCCAGTACTTC
TRBV3-1/TRBV3-2	TRBJ1-1	-	-	CASSQDLGQSSAFF	TGTGCCAGCAGCCAAGATCTAGGACAGTCGAGTGCTTTCTTT
TRBV7-2	TRBJ1-1	-	-	CASSPTGSLGNSAFF	TGTGCCAGCAGCCCCACAGGGTCCCTTGGGAATTCGGCTTTCTTT
TRBV30	TRBJ2-1	-	TRBD2	CAWSEPSGSGNEQFF	TGTGCCTGGAGCGAGCCTAGCGGGAGTGGCAATGAGCAGTTCTTC
TRBV12-3/TRBV12-4	TRBJ1-6	-	-	CASSPGSDSPLHF	TGTGCCAGCAGCCCTGGTTCGGATTCACCCCTCCACTTT
TRBV24-1	TRBJ1-2	-	TRBD1	CATNDRGHGYTF	TGTGCCACCAACGACAGGGGTCATGGCTACACCTTC
TRBV7-9	TRBJ1-1	-	TRBD1	CASRRQQGAGTEAFF	TGTGCCAGCAGGCGCCAACAGGGGGCTGGCACTGAAGCTTTCTTT
TRBV12-3/TRBV12-4	TRBJ1-1	-	-	CASSIRQDLEAFF	TGTGCCAGCAGTATACGACAGGACCTTGAAGCTTTCTTT
TRBV6-5	TRBJ2-5	-	-	CASSYGRGRGETQYF	TGTGCCAGCAGTTACGGGAGGGGGAGGGGGGAGACCCAGTACTTC
TRBV10-3	TRBJ2-3	-	TRBD1	CAISEDRGRTDTQYF	TGTGCCATCAGTGAGGACAGGGGCCGCACAGATACGCAGTATTTT
TRBV4-3	TRBJ2-3	-	-	CASSQGRSVADTQYF	TGCGCCAGCAGCCAAGGGAGGTCGGTTGCAGATACGCAGTATTTT
TRBV19	TRBJ1-2	-	-	CASSINRYGYTF	TGTGCCAGTAGTATAAACAGATATGGCTACACCTTC
TRBV11-3	TRBJ2-1	-	TRBD2	CASSPLTSGLYNEQFF	TGTGCCAGCAGCCCCTTGACTAGCGGGTTATACAATGAGCAGTTCTTC
TRBV10-3	TRBJ1-2	few	TRBD1	CAISLYDREGFGYTF	TGTGCCATCAGTCTTTACGACAGGGAAGGATTTGGCTACACCTTC
TRBV7-6	TRBJ2-1	-	TRBD2	CASSLVAGGGYNEQFF	TGTGCCAGCAGCTTAGTGGCGGGAGGGGGGTACAATGAGCAGTTCTTC
TRBV5-1	TRBJ2-5	-	-	CASSLKPRETQYF	TGCGCCAGCAGCTTAAAACCTAGAGAGACCCAGTACTTC
TRBV25-1	TRBJ1-2	-	-	CASSEYVQDRYGYTF	TGTGCCAGCAGTGAATATGTTCAGGATCGCTATGGCTACACCTTC
TRBV6-5	TRBJ1-2	-	-	CASVEGNYGYTF	TGTGCCAGCGTGGAGGGTAACTATGGCTACACCTTC
TRBV28	TRBJ1-1	-	TRBD1	CASSTRQGAIGAFF	TGTGCCAGCAGTACTCGACAGGGGGCTATCGGAGCTTTCTTT
TRBV11-2	TRBJ2-1	-	-	CASSREAIGEQFF	TGTGCCAGCAGCCGTGAGGCGATCGGTGAGCAGTTCTTC
TRBV14	TRBJ1-2	once	-	CASTPGGSGYGYTF	TGTGCCAGTACTCCGGGGGGCAGCGGCTATGGCTACACCTTC
TRBV30	TRBJ2-1	-	-	CAWSVSTLANEQFF	TGTGCCTGGAGTGTCTCGACACTAGCCAATGAGCAGTTCTTC
TRBV29-1	TRBJ1-2	few	-	CSVGLDGAGGYGYTF	TGCAGCGTTGGACTGGATGGGGCTGGTGGCTATGGCTACACCTTC
TRBV9	TRBJ2-1	-	-	CASSVVGGEEQFF	TGTGCCAGCAGCGTAGTGGGAGGAGAGGAGCAGTTCTTC
TRBV19	TRBJ1-2	-	TRBD1	CASSIRGQGNYGYTF	TGTGCCAGTAGTATACGGGGACAGGGAAACTATGGCTACACCTTC
TRBV7-2	TRBJ2-3	once	TRBD1	CASSLALGQGRQDTQYF	TGTGCCAGCAGCCTAGCACTGGGACAGGGGCGACAAGATACGCAGTATTTT
TRBV7-2	TRBJ1-4	-	-	CASSRRGGSNEKLFF	TGTGCCAGCAGCCGGCGGGGGGGCTCTAATGAAAAACTGTTTTTT
TRBV4-3	TRBJ1-1	-	-	CASSQDHVGTNTEAFF	TGCGCCAGCAGCCAAGATCACGTAGGGACAAACACTGAAGCTTTCTTT
TRBV19	TRBJ1-4	-	TRBD1	CASRGRDRQSNEKLFF	TGTGCCAGTAGAGGCCGGGACAGACAATCTAATGAAAAACTGTTTTTT
TRBV11-3	TRBJ2-5	-	TRBD2	CASSLMGGQRETQYF	TGTGCCAGCAGCTTGATGGGAGGGCAGCGGGAGACCCAGTACTTC
TRBV3-1/TRBV3-2	TRBJ2-5	-	-	CASSQELAQETQYF	TGTGCCAGCAGCCAGGAACTAGCTCAAGAGACCCAGTACTTC
TRBV5-1	TRBJ1-1	-	-	CASSLLGDPGAFF	TGCGCCAGCAGCCTGCTGGGAGACCCGGGGGCTTTCTTT
TRBV6-5	TRBJ1-3	-	TRBD1	CASRADRGGGNTIYF	TGTGCCAGCAGAGCCGACAGGGGAGGAGGAAACACCATATATTTT
TRBV27	TRBJ1-6	-	-	CASSFRISPGQGGPPLHF	TGTGCCAGCAGTTTTCGTATCTCACCAGGCCAGGGCGGTCCACCCCTCCACTTT
TRBV19	TRBJ2-1	-	TRBD2	CASSIGRLAGGEQFF	TGTGCCAGTAGTATAGGCAGACTAGCGGGGGGTGAGCAGTTCTTC
TRBV6-5	TRBJ2-2	once	-	CASSPGPTGELFF	TGTGCCAGCAGTCCTGGGCCTACCGGGGAGCTGTTTTTT
TRBV7-2	TRBJ1-1	once	TRBD1	CASSPQGVLGTEAFF	TGTGCCAGCAGCCCCCAGGGGGTTCTGGGGACTGAAGCTTTCTTT
TRBV18	TRBJ1-2	-	-	CASSPLSETGDF	TGTGCCAGCTCACCACTTTCCGAGACAGGAGATTTC